The clone carrying this TCR beta chain was observed a single time. The target antigen is unknown. The CDR3 sequence is 15 residues long. Germline V gives CDR1 SGHTS, CDR2 YDEGEE. V shed 4 bases and J 7 bases; nucleotides not matched to a gene: 3. 13 Jbeta primers and 60 Vbeta primers were used for the PCR. Measured with immunoSEQ multiplex PCR; TCRdb has only the in-frame clones, and not every one. The sample records 95,000 to 150,000 clones, more than 80% being singletons. The data originate from a study of cytomegalovirus exposure and HLA in healthy donors. General observations from the study: With later analysis, a missense DCLRE1C variant became linked to TCR beta V- and J-gene trimming. In a later analysis, several top co-occurrence clusters appeared linked to parvovirus B19, influenza, CMV and Epstein-Barr virus. Earlier analysis found most TCR beta V segments productive about 87% or about 30% of the time.

The sequenced sample consisted of PBMCs. The rearrangement uses TRBV5-8 and TRBJ2-1; 15 bases line up with TRBD2. The clonotype originates from a man in his thirties or forties in good health and CMV-seropositive. Here the CDR3 DNA reads TGTGCCAGCAGCCCCGGGACTAGCGGGGGGAATGAGCAGTTCTTC. This sequence encodes CASSPGTSGGNEQFF.